This TCR beta chain originates from a study of CD8 T cells in ankylosing spondylitis. A few counts support this clonotype. What it binds is unknown. This CDR3 is 14 amino acids long. Trimming cost V 5 bases and J 3 bases; bases outside gene matches: 7. The germline V gene has CDR1 SGHTA and CDR2 FQGNSA. TCRdb reprocessed the 5' RACE reads via MiXCR and lists one record per CDR3 protein. Of 300,000 to 400,000 distinct CDR3 sequences detected, around 10% appear once; the ten largest clones hold roughly a tenth. Overall study findings and caveats: Certain motif variants had earlier been reported in reactive arthritis synovial fluid and blood. There was reportedly significant enrichment of clones that were disease-linked in matched ankylosing spondylitis synovial fluid.

The TCR comes from a female donor with ankylosing spondylitis or in good health (not recorded which). The chain joins TRBV7-2 to TRBJ2-7, with 7 positions matching TRBD1. Sequenced input: blood, either unsorted or a sorted T cell fraction (not recorded which). The CDR3 reads CASSPVTGSYEQYF. CDR3 DNA: TGTGCCAGCAGCCCGGTGACAGGGAGCTACGAGCAGTACTTC. Looking up the rest from reference TRBV7-2 and TRBJ2-7 gives the full variable domain: GAGVSQSPSNKVTEKGKDVELRCDPISGHTALYWYRQSLGQGLEFLIYFQGNSAPDKSGLPSDRFSAERTGGSVSTLTIQRTQQEDSAVYLCASSPVTGSYEQYFGPGTRLTVT.